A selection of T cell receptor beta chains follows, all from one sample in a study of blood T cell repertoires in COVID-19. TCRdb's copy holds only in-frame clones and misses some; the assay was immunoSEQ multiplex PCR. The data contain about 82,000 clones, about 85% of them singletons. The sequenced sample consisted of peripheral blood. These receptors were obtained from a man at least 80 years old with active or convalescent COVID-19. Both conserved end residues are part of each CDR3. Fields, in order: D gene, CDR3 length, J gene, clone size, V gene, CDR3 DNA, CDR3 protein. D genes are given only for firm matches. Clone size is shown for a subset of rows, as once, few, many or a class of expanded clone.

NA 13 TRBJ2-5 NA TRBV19 TGTGCCAGTAGTATCCGGGGAAAAGAGACCCAGTACTTC CASSIRGKETQYF
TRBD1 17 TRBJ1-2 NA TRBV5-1 TGCGCCAGCAGCTCGAAACGACAGGGCGAAGGGAACTATGGCTACACCTTC CASSSKRQGEGNYGYTF
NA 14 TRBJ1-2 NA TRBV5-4 TGTGCCAGCAGTACGGGCAGGGGACCTTATGGCTACACCTTC CASSTGRGPYGYTF
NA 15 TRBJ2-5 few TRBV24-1 TGTGCCACCAGTGATCCTAAGGGGGTTACGGAGACCCAGTACTTC CATSDPKGVTETQYF
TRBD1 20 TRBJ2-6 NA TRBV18 TGTGCCAGCTCACCGTCAATGCCCGGGACAGGAAGCTCTGGGGCCAACGTCCTGACTTTC CASSPSMPGTGSSGANVLTF
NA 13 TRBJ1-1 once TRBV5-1 TGCGCCAGCAGCACCCAGGGGAACACTGAAGCTTTCTTT CASSTQGNTEAFF
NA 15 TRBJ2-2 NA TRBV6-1 TGTGCCAGCAGTGAACGGCAGGCGAACACCGGGGAGCTGTTTTTT CASSERQANTGELFF
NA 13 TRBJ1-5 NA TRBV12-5 TGTGCTAGTGGTTGGCGGGAGGGTCAGCCCCAGCATTTT CASGWREGQPQHF
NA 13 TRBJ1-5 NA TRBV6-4 TGTGCCAGCAGTGTTGCGGGCAATCAGCCCCAGCATTTT CASSVAGNQPQHF
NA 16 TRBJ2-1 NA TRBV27 TGTGCCAGCAGCGACATTCAGGGGTGGCCCTACAATGAGCAGTTCTTC CASSDIQGWPYNEQFF
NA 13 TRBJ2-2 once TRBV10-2 TGCGCCAGCAGTGGGGCCGGCACCGGGGAGCTGTTTTTT CASSGAGTGELFF
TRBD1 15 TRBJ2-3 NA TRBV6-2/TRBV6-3 TGTGCCAGCAGCAAACCCGGGACAGTCACAGATACGCAGTATTTT CASSKPGTVTDTQYF
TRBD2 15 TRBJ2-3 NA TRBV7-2 TGTGCCAGCAGCACGCTAGCGGTGACCACAGATACGCAGTATTTT CASSTLAVTTDTQYF